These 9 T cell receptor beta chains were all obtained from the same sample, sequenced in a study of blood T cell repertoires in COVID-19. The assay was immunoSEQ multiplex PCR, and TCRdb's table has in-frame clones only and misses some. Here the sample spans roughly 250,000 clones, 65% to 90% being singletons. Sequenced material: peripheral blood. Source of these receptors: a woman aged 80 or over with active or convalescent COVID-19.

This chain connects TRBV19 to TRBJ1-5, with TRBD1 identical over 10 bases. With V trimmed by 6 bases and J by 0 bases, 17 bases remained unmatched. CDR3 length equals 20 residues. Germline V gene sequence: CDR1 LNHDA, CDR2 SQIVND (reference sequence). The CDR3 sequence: CASSRPTPGQGSYSNQPQHF. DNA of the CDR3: TGTGCCAGTAGCCGACCCACCCCGGGACAGGGGTCCTATAGCAATCAGCCCCAGCATTTT.

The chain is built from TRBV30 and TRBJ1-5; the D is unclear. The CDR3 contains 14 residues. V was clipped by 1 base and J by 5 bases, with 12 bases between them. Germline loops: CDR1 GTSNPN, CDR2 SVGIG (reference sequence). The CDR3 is CAWSGASRYQPQHF. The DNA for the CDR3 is TGTGCCTGGAGTGGGGCTTCAAGATATCAGCCCCAGCATTTT.

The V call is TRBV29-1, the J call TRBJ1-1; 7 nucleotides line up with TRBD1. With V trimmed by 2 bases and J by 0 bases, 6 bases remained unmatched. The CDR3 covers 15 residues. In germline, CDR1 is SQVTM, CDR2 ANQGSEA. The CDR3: CSVEIYRGLNTEAFF. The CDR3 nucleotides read TGCAGCGTTGAAATCTACAGGGGATTGAACACTGAAGCTTTCTTT.

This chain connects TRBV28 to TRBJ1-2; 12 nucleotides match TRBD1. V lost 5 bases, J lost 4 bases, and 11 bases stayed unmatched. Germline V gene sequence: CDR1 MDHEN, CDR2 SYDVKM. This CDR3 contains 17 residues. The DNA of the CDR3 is TGTGCCAGCAGTCCCCGGGACAGGGGGCGGTTGAGCTATGGCTACACCTTC. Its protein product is CASSPRDRGRLSYGYTF.

CDR3 sequence reads: CASSLEYGRDQPQHF. DNA for the CDR3: TGCGCCAGCAGCTTGGAGTACGGGAGGGATCAGCCCCAGCATTTT. This chain uses TRBV5-1 with TRBJ1-5; D remains ambiguous. Looked up from germline, CDR1 is SGHRS and CDR2 is YFSETQ. The CDR3 extends over 15 amino acids. Trimming took 0 bases from V and 5 from J, leaving 12 bases between them.

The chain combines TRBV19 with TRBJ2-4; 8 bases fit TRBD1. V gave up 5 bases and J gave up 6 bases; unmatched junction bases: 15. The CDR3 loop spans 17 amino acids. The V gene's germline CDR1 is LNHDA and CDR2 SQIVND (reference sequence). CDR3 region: CASSGGFGQGGVNIQYF. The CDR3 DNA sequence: TGTGCCAGTAGTGGGGGGTTTGGACAGGGCGGAGTAAACATTCAGTACTTC.

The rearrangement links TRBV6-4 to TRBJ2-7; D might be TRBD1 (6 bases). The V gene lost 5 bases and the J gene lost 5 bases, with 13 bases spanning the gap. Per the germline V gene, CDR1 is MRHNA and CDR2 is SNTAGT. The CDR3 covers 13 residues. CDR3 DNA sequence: TGTGCCAGCAGTCGGGACATTATCCACGAGCAGTACTTC. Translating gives CASSRDIIHEQYF.

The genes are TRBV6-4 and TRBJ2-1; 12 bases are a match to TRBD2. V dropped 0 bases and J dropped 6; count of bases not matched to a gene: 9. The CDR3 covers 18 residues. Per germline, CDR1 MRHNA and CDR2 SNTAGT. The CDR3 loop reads CASSDSWASGRALNEQFF. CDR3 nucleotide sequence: TGTGCCAGCAGTGACTCATGGGCTAGCGGGAGGGCCCTCAATGAGCAGTTCTTC.

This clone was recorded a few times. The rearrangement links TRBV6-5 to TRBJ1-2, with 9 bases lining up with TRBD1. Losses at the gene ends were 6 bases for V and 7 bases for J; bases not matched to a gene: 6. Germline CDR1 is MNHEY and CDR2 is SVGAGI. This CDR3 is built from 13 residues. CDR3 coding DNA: TGTGCCAGCAGACGACAGGGGGACGGTGGCTACACCTTC. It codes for CASRRQGDGGYTF.